This TCR beta chain came from a study of blood T cell repertoires in COVID-19. Study in general: Sample material is recorded as cDNA or gDNA derived from T cells, B-cell-depleted T cells, or PBMCs.

Repertoires were generated with immunoSEQ multiplex PCR, while TCRdb's copy carries only in-frame clones and drops some. In the table there are over 200,000 clones, roughly 80% of which are singletons. This clone came up once. Per the germline V gene, CDR1 is GTSNPN and CDR2 is SVGIG (reference sequence). Trimming stripped 3 bases from V and 2 bases from J, with 12 bases between. The CDR3 runs 14 residues. Sequenced material: peripheral blood. The chain uses TRBV30 and TRBJ2-3; possibly TRBD2 for D (6 bases). This clonotype was sampled from a woman aged 70-85 years with active or convalescent COVID-19. The CDR3 DNA reads TGTGCCTGGAGGAGGGCGGGGTTCACAGATACGCAGTATTTT. Amino acids: CAWRRAGFTDTQYF. Full variable domain (missing parts from reference TRBV30 and TRBJ2-3): SQTIHQWPATLVQPVGSPLSLECTVEGTSNPNLYWYRQAAGRGLQLLFYSVGIGQISSEVPQNLSASRPQDRQFILSSKKLLLSDSGFYLCAWRRAGFTDTQYFGPGTRLTVL.